The TCR beta chain under discussion was sequenced for a study of T cell clonality in common variable immunodeficiency. This clone was recorded at least ten times. The CDR3 goes on 3 residues after the read ends, and that part is filled in from the germline J gene. Germline V lookup: CDR1 SGDLS, CDR2 YYNGEE. Trimming took off 4 bases at V and 4 bases at J, with 17 bases between the two ends. This CDR3 is 15 amino acids long. Some clones are missing from TCRdb's copy, which holds only in-frame ones; the method was immunoSEQ multiplex PCR. The sample contains more than 30,000 clones, none of them singletons.

The sample comprised peripheral blood mononuclear cells. The chain couples TRBV9 to TRBJ2-5; a weak D match, TRBD1 (6 bases). The origin of this receptor is a person aged 18 to 69 in good health. CDR3 loop: CASSLVAGVGETQYF. The part of the CDR3 DNA that was read is TGTGCCAGCAGCTTAGTGGCAGGGGTCGGAGAGACC.